This T cell receptor beta chain was recorded in a study of PD-L1 blockade in urothelial cancer. Study-level background: The patients' atezolizumab therapy, 1,200 mg intravenously every 3 weeks, started at some point between 2014 and 2015. Patients previously received 0 to 3 chemotherapy regimens. The study, taken as a whole, reports: Where pretreatment blood TCR clonality fell below the median, better survival was predicted.

Time point reported: pretreatment peripheral blood. Enrolled patients showed locally advanced or metastatic urothelial carcinoma. The data were produced by immunoSEQ multiplex PCR, yet TCRdb's version contains in-frame clones alone and is incomplete. The sample yields 65,000 to 90,000 clones, 84% seen once. Germline assignment: CDR1 MNHEY and CDR2 SMNVEV (reference sequence). The CDR3 length is 15 residues. Trimming took 4 bases from V and 5 from J; bases not matched to a gene: 5. A note on this clone: Antigen: not known.

Sequencing used PBMCs, obtained around atezolizumab (anti-PD-L1) treatment. This TCR derives from a woman between 65 and 79 years old with urothelial cancer. J is TRBJ2-5 and V is TRBV27, with 12 bases that match TRBD2. CDR3 DNA sequence: TGTGCCAGCAGTTCACTAGCGGGAGGTGGGGAGACCCAGTACTTC. Protein: CASSSLAGGGETQYF.